This TCR beta chain stems from a study of blood T cells in healthy people across ages. For the second PCR, which ran for 7 to 11 cycles, a sample-barcoded 5' primer and a J-beta primer mix were used. MiXCR, applied by TCRdb to the 5' RACE reads, yields one record per CDR3 protein. The sample shows about 2 million distinct CDR3 sequences, less than 50% of them seen only once. This CDR3 contains 10 residues. V was cut by 7 bases and J by 6 bases, with 9 bases left in between. Germline V gives CDR1 DFQATT, CDR2 SNEGSKA (reference sequence). Source material: blood. V gene TRBV20-1 combines with J gene TRBJ1-1; no clear D. The clonotype comes from a woman aged 40 to 50 in good health. DNA for the CDR3: TGCAGTGTGTTTTCCTCTGAAGCTTTCTTT. Amino acids: CSVFSSEAFF.